The 9 T cell receptor beta chains reported below all come from one sample, sequenced in a study of blood T cell repertoires in COVID-19. TCRdb's table, derived via immunoSEQ multiplex PCR, lists solely in-frame clones and lacks some. Here the sample spans roughly 150,000 clones, roughly 80% being singletons. Sequencing was done on a sample of peripheral blood. The origin of the receptors is a woman older than 75 with acute or convalescent COVID-19.

V gene TRBV30 combines with J gene TRBJ2-3; weak D call: TRBD2 (7 bases). V was pared by 0 bases and J by 6 bases, with 16 bases between. Per germline, CDR1 GTSNPN and CDR2 SVGIG (reference sequence). The CDR3 has 15 residues. Written as DNA, the CDR3 is TGTGCCTGGAGTGTTGGTGGGGGGGCAATGGATACGCAGTATTTT. It translates to CAWSVGGGAMDTQYF.

The V gene is TRBV6-5, the J gene TRBJ1-1; possible D gene TRBD1, 6 bases. CDR1 and CDR2 from the germline V gene are MNHEY and SVGAGI. This CDR3 spans 16 amino acids. Deletions cut 2 bases from V and 5 bases from J, with 18 bases between. For the CDR3, the DNA is TGTGCCAGCAGTTACGGGGGGGGCCGTGGTGGGACTGAAGCTTTCTTT. Encoded protein: CASSYGGGRGGTEAFF.

The J gene is TRBJ2-3, the V gene TRBV5-1; possibly TRBD2 for D (5 bases). The CDR3 has 16 residues. Trimming stripped 4 bases from V and 4 bases from J, with 19 bases between. The germline V gene has CDR1 SGHRS and CDR2 YFSETQ. CDR3 in DNA: TGCGCCAGCAGCCCCGGGCTAGTGGGGAGTTCAGATACGCAGTATTTT. This codes for CASSPGLVGSSDTQYF.

The chain is built from TRBV3-1 (or the pseudogene TRBV3-2) and TRBJ1-1; D unresolved. The CDR3 has 16 residues. Germline values: CDR1 LGHDT, CDR2 YNNKEL (reference sequence). V lost 0 bases and J 0 bases, leaving 11 bases between the germline ends. The CDR3 nucleotides read TGTGCCAGCAGCCAAGATCGGGTCAGAATGAACACTGAAGCTTTCTTT. Amino acids: CASSQDRVRMNTEAFF.

As for this clone: This sample includes further DNA sequences coding for the same CDR3. J is TRBJ1-6 and V is TRBV5-1, with a tentative D call TRBD1 (6 bases). The V and J ends lost 2 bases and 9 bases respectively, with 12 bases between them. The germline CDR1 and CDR2 sequences are SGHRS and YFSETQ. The CDR3 totals 14 residues. CDR3 nucleotides: TGCGCCAGCAGCTTATCGGGGGGCAGTTCACCCCTCCACTTT. Amino acid sequence: CASSLSGGSSPLHF.

The chain joins TRBV3-1 (or the pseudogene TRBV3-2) to TRBJ2-7, with TRBD1 identical over 8 bases. Germline lookup yields CDR1 LGHDT and CDR2 YNNKEL (reference sequence). This CDR3 contains 13 residues. The junction had 6 bases not matched to a gene; V was cut back by 6 bases and J by 5 bases. CDR3 protein: CASSLQGVHEQYF. The CDR3 DNA reads as TGTGCCAGCAGTCTACAGGGGGTTCACGAGCAGTACTTC.

The chain employs TRBV28 and TRBJ2-7, with 9 bases that match TRBD2. This CDR3 region has 15 residues. Germline CDR1 MDHEN, CDR2 SYDVKM. The V segment lost 2 bases and the J segment 6 bases; nucleotides outside the gene matches: 8. CDR3 bases: TGTGCCAGCAGTTTAATAGGCGGGAGGGGGGGCGAGCAGTACTTC. Amino acids: CASSLIGGRGGEQYF.

This clone was counted between two and nine times. The chain employs TRBV7-8 and TRBJ1-1; 8 bases fit TRBD1. The CDR3 is made up of 15 amino acids. The ends lost 6 bases at V and 0 bases at J; junction bases unmatched: 6. Germline values: CDR1 SGHVS, CDR2 FQNEAQ. The CDR3 DNA reads TGTGCCAGCAGAGGACAGGGCGTTATGAACACTGAAGCTTTCTTT. It specifies CASRGQGVMNTEAFF.

The V and J genes are TRBV30 and TRBJ1-1, with D perhaps TRBD1 (6 bases). V gave up 0 bases and J gave up 3 bases, with 11 bases separating them. Per the germline V gene, CDR1 is GTSNPN and CDR2 is SVGIG (reference sequence). The CDR3 is made up of 14 amino acids. The CDR3, as DNA: TGTGCCTGGAGTGTACCAGGGGTCGACACTGAAGCTTTCTTT. It is translated as CAWSVPGVDTEAFF.